A single sample is the source of the 18 T cell receptor beta chains below, sequenced in a study of blood T cell repertoires in COVID-19. Clones were sequenced by immunoSEQ multiplex PCR, and TCRdb holds only the in-frame ones, with some missing. The sample lists 40,000 or so clones, over 80% occurring once. Material: peripheral blood. The receptors here all came from a man in his forties or fifties with active COVID-19.

The V gene is TRBV5-6, the J gene TRBJ2-2, with no clear D. V lost 2 bases, J lost 7 bases, and 9 bases lay in between. The CDR3 length is 13 residues. Germline V lookup: CDR1 SGHDT, CDR2 YYEEEE. For the CDR3, the DNA is TGTGCCAGCAGCTTCGGGTCCCACGGGGAGCTGTTTTTT. The encoded protein is CASSFGSHGELFF. The full variable domain, its missing parts supplied by reference TRBV5-6 and TRBJ2-2, is DAGVTQSPTHLIKTRGQQVTLRCSPKSGHDTVSWYQQALGQGPQFIFQYYEEEERQRGNFPDRFSGHQFPNYSSELNVNALLLGDSALYLCASSFGSHGELFFGEGSRLTVL.

The gene calls are TRBV4-3 and TRBJ2-4; no firm D call. With 0 bases removed from V and 4 bases from J, the gap between germline ends came to 4 bases. Germline V gene lookup returns CDR1 LGHNA and CDR2 YSLEER. This CDR3 has 13 amino acids. CDR3 nucleotides: TGCGCCAGCAGCCAAGATCTTAAAAACATTCAGTACTTC. It yields the protein CASSQDLKNIQYF.

J is TRBJ1-2 and V is TRBV5-6; a weak D match, TRBD1 (6 bases). The germline CDR1 and CDR2 sequences are SGHDT and YYEEEE. The V end lost 2 bases, the J end lost 8 bases, and 16 bases lay between the germline ends. CDR3 length: 14 amino acids. CDR3 nucleotides: TGTGCCAGCAGCTTACGGACAGTTGGACCCGGCTACACCTTC. It specifies CASSLRTVGPGYTF.

This clone appeared a few times. Other DNA sequences in this sample translate to the same CDR3. The chain couples TRBV12-3 or TRBV12-4 to TRBJ2-7; 9 bases match TRBD2. Trimming removed 5 bases from V and 3 bases from J; junction bases left unmatched: 2. The CDR3 length is 13 residues. This CDR3 is CASSRAGGYEQYF. CDR3 DNA sequence: TGTGCCAGCAGTAGAGCGGGAGGCTACGAGCAGTACTTC.

CDR3 sequence: CASSPGQAPYEQYF. CDR3 sequence (DNA): TGTGCCAGCAGCCCCGGACAGGCTCCCTACGAGCAGTACTTC. The chain recombines TRBV4-2 with TRBJ2-7, with 7 bases aligning to TRBD1. CDR3 size: 14 residues. The junction had 5 bases not matched to a gene; V was cut back by 4 bases and J by 2 bases. Germline CDR1 LGHNA, CDR2 YNFKEQ.

This chain connects TRBV4-1 to TRBJ2-2; 9 bases line up with TRBD1. Germline-derived CDR1 and CDR2 are MGHRA and YSYEKL. The CDR3 is 14 residues long. J lost 12 bases, V lost 4 bases, and 9 bases had no gene match. CDR3 coding DNA: TGCGCCAGCAGCCCTGGACAGGGGTTTTTACAGCTGTTTTTT. As protein: CASSPGQGFLQLFF.

In DNA, the CDR3 is TGTGCCAGTAGGCCCGTCGGACAGTCTGGCTACACCTTC. The encoded protein is CASRPVGQSGYTF. This chain connects TRBV19 to TRBJ1-2, with a possible D match to TRBD1 (6 bases). Germline loops: CDR1 LNHDA, CDR2 SQIVND (reference sequence). Trimming took 6 bases from V and 7 from J, leaving 15 bases between them. The CDR3 is 13 residues long.

J is TRBJ2-1 and V is TRBV24-1; 11 nucleotides line up with TRBD2. Trimming took 10 bases from V and 5 from J; bases not matched to a gene: 9. Germline values: CDR1 KGHDR, CDR2 SFDVKD. This CDR3 spans 15 amino acids. The CDR3 reads CATTPGTSGNNEQFF. As DNA, the CDR3 is TGTGCCACAACTCCCGGGACTAGCGGAAACAATGAGCAGTTCTTC.

Only a few counts were recorded for this clone. This sequence joins TRBV10-3 and TRBJ1-6, with TRBD1 identical over 8 bases. The germline V gene has CDR1 ENHRY and CDR2 SYGVKD. The CDR3 sequence is 18 residues long. Trimming took 8 bases from V and 6 from J; bases not matched to a gene: 18. CDR3 residues: CAIREFSSGQGPNSPLHF. The CDR3 DNA is TGTGCCATCCGCGAATTCAGTAGCGGACAGGGACCTAATTCACCCCTCCACTTT.

This clone has more than one count but fewer than ten. The V call is TRBV24-1, the J call TRBJ2-1; TRBD2 matches at 9 bases. The CDR3 is made up of 16 amino acids. The germline V gene has CDR1 KGHDR and CDR2 SFDVKD. Trimming cost V 4 bases and J 0 bases; bases outside gene matches: 3. Written as DNA, the CDR3 is TGTGCCACCAGTGAAAGCGGGAGGAGCTCCTACAATGAGCAGTTCTTC. As protein: CATSESGRSSYNEQFF.

V and J are TRBV10-2 and TRBJ1-2; 8 positions agree with TRBD1. Germline V gene lookup returns CDR1 WSHSY and CDR2 SAAADI. The CDR3 covers 15 residues. The V and J ends lost 4 bases and 8 bases, in that order; junction bases with no gene match: 12. In DNA form, the CDR3 reads TGCGCCAGCAGTGCCCGACAGGGGAATACTTGGGGCTACACCTTC. Its translation is CASSARQGNTWGYTF.

The genes are TRBV29-1 and TRBJ1-1, with 9 bases fitting TRBD1. The CDR3 covers 13 residues. Germline CDR1 SQVTM, CDR2 ANQGSEA. Germline trimming cut 3 bases from V and 8 bases from J; bases unmatched to any gene: 7. The chain's CDR3 is CSVDLAGTGEAFF. CDR3 DNA: TGCAGCGTTGATCTCGCCGGGACAGGGGAAGCTTTCTTT.

The gene calls are TRBV20-1 and TRBJ1-3; TRBD1 matches at 7 bases. V lost 3 bases, J lost 2 bases, and 1 base stayed unmatched. The CDR3 runs 13 residues. Germline V gene lookup returns CDR1 DFQATT and CDR2 SNEGSKA (reference sequence). CDR3 in DNA: TGCAGTGCTAGTCAGGGGGCTGGAAACACCATATATTTT. Translated: CSASQGAGNTIYF.

This clone was counted between two and nine times. J is TRBJ2-7 and V is TRBV2; 9 nucleotides match TRBD2. Germline V gene lookup returns CDR1 SNHLY and CDR2 FYNNEI. The V segment lost 2 bases and the J segment 2 bases; nucleotides outside the gene matches: 1. The CDR3 length is 14 residues. The CDR3 coding sequence is TGTGCCAGCAGTGAAAGCGGGGGGACCTACGAGCAGTACTTC. Protein sequence: CASSESGGTYEQYF.

The chain has TRBV7-2 and TRBJ2-2; D uncertain. The CDR3 length is 16 residues. Deletions cut 1 base from V and 1 base from J, with 10 bases between. Germline V gene sequence: CDR1 SGHTA, CDR2 FQGNSA. CDR3 region: CASSLVSGQNTGELFF. The CDR3 coding sequence is TGTGCCAGCAGCTTAGTCTCAGGCCAGAACACCGGGGAGCTGTTTTTT.

This clone was counted once. The chain is built from TRBV27 and TRBJ2-3; 7 positions agree with TRBD2. This CDR3 is built from 14 residues. The germline V gene has CDR1 MNHEY and CDR2 SMNVEV (reference sequence). Trimming took 4 bases from V and 4 from J; bases not matched to a gene: 5. The CDR3, as DNA: TGTGCCAGCAGTTCCCTAGCGGTTCCAGATACGCAGTATTTT. This translates into CASSSLAVPDTQYF.

The chain recombines TRBV3-1 (or the pseudogene TRBV3-2) with TRBJ2-2, with D possibly TRBD2 on 5 matching bases. Germline loops: CDR1 LGHDT, CDR2 YNNKEL (reference sequence). The length of the CDR3 is 16 residues. Trimming shortened V by 0 bases and J by 3 bases, and 11 bases separated the two germline ends. The CDR3: CASSQDFTGYTGELFF. DNA for the CDR3: TGTGCCAGCAGCCAAGATTTTACGGGGTACACCGGGGAGCTGTTTTTT.

There are a few counts of this clone. The chain has TRBV4-3 and TRBJ2-7, with 8 bases that match TRBD2. The CDR3 runs to 17 residues. Germline values: CDR1 LGHNA, CDR2 YSLEER. V shed 3 bases and J 4 bases; nucleotides not matched to a gene: 14. CDR3: CASSHTASGSEAYEQYF. The CDR3 DNA is TGCGCCAGCAGCCATACCGCCAGCGGGAGCGAGGCTTACGAGCAGTACTTC.